The clone carrying this TCR beta chain turned up a few times. Samples each had at least 5.5 micrograms of total RNA extracted. The CDR3 extends over 14 amino acids. Germline assignment: CDR1 SNHLY and CDR2 FYNNEI. V dropped 7 bases and J dropped 3 bases, with 12 bases sitting between them. The data were obtained in a study of blood T cells in healthy people across ages. Using a J-beta primer mix together with a sample-barcoded 5' primer, a second PCR was run for roughly 6 to 12 cycles. MiXCR, applied by TCRdb to the 5' RACE reads, yields one record per CDR3 protein. The sample contains approximately 600,000 distinct CDR3 sequences, approximately 50% of which appear only once.

Sequencing was done on a sample of blood. The rearrangement links TRBV2 to TRBJ2-2; no clear D gene. The clonotype originates from a man aged 60 to 75 in good health. CDR3 loop: CASTSSPYTGELFF. The CDR3 DNA reads TGTGCCAGCACCTCATCCCCTTACACCGGGGAGCTGTTTTTT.